Listed here is a single TCR beta chain. Antigen: not known. The sample is drawn from a study of cytomegalovirus exposure and HLA in healthy donors. Study-wide findings and caveats: Clonal expansion was found to be greater in HLA-associated TCR beta chains than in equally common others in a later analysis.

PCR involved 60 Vbeta and 13 Jbeta primers. Sequencing used immunoSEQ multiplex PCR; TCRdb keeps in-frame clones, though not all of them. The table includes under 200,000 clones, about 62% detected once. Source material: PBMCs. This clonotype was obtained from a middle-aged man in good health and CMV-seronegative.

In nucleotides, the CDR3 is TGTGCCAGCAGCCCTTGGACGGGGGATAACTATGGCTACACCTTC. As protein: CASSPWTGDNYGYTF. This chain uses TRBV27 with TRBJ1-2, with D perhaps TRBD1 (5 bases). The CDR3 loop spans 15 amino acids. CDR1 MNHEY and CDR2 SMNVEV come from the germline V gene (reference sequence). V lost 6 bases and J lost 1, with 15 bases in between.